Below are 26 T cell receptor beta chains sequenced from a single sample in a study of blood T cell repertoires in COVID-19. Only in-frame clones appear in the TCRdb table, and some are missing; sequencing was by immunoSEQ multiplex PCR. The repertoire holds approximately 46,000 clones, with about four fifths as singletons. The sequenced sample consisted of peripheral blood. Receptors originate from a woman over 75 with COVID-19, enrolled during active disease.

The chain carries TRBV18 and TRBJ2-6; D gene ambiguous. The V end lost 7 bases, the J end lost 0 bases, and 4 bases lay between the germline ends. The CDR3 spans 13 residues. Germline CDR1 is KGHSH and CDR2 is LQKENI. CDR3 sequence (DNA): TGTGCCAGCTTCGGCTCTGGGGCCAACGTCCTGACTTTC. Protein: CASFGSGANVLTF.

The chain carries TRBV5-1 and TRBJ2-7; 12 nucleotides line up with TRBD2. CDR1 is SGHRS, CDR2 YFSETQ, per germline. The CDR3 extends over 15 amino acids. The V and J ends lost 3 bases and 0 bases, in that order; junction bases with no gene match: 1. The CDR3 bases are TGCGCCAGCAGCTCGGGACTAGCGGGCTCCTACGAGCAGTACTTC. Protein: CASSSGLAGSYEQYF.

The chain links TRBV15 to TRBJ2-1; D remains ambiguous. The V and J ends lost 0 bases and 1 base respectively, with 13 bases between them. The germline gives CDR1 LNHNV, CDR2 YYDKDF (reference sequence). The CDR3 has 17 residues. CDR3 sequence reads: CATSRDLGAGSYNEQFF. DNA of the CDR3: TGTGCCACCAGCAGAGATCTCGGCGCAGGATCCTACAATGAGCAGTTCTTC.

The V and J genes are TRBV5-1 and TRBJ1-2, with D possibly matching TRBD1 (6 bases). The CDR3 length is 14 residues. Germline V gene lookup returns CDR1 SGHRS and CDR2 YFSETQ. The V and J ends lost 4 bases and 8 bases respectively, with 18 bases between them. The DNA for the CDR3 is TGCGCCAGCAGCACCTCGGACAGCCGATCAGGCTACACCTTC. Encoded protein: CASSTSDSRSGYTF.

This chain links TRBV3-1 (or the pseudogene TRBV3-2) with TRBJ1-2; tentative D call: TRBD1 (6 bases). V was cut by 6 bases and J by 4 bases, with 9 bases left in between. The CDR3 runs to 12 residues. Looked up from germline, CDR1 is LGHDT and CDR2 is YNNKEL (reference sequence). The CDR3 sequence: CASRQGSYGYTF. CDR3 coding DNA: TGTGCCAGCAGACAGGGCTCCTATGGCTACACCTTC.

The chain links TRBV24-1 to TRBJ2-1, with 10 nucleotides matching TRBD2. Germline values: CDR1 KGHDR, CDR2 SFDVKD. The CDR3 has 14 residues. J gave up 0 bases and V 8 bases, and 0 bases lay outside the gene matches. CDR3 loop: CATTSGSSYNEQFF. CDR3 sequence (DNA): TGTGCCACCACTAGCGGGAGCTCCTACAATGAGCAGTTCTTC.

The chain recombines TRBV30 with TRBJ1-2; D unclear. From germline, CDR1 is GTSNPN and CDR2 SVGIG (reference sequence). CDR3 length equals 10 residues. V was trimmed by 7 bases and J by 1 base, leaving 4 bases between them. The CDR3 sequence: CASVNYGYTF. Here the CDR3 DNA reads TGTGCCTCAGTTAACTATGGCTACACCTTC.

The chain couples TRBV27 to TRBJ2-1; possible D gene TRBD2, 5 bases. The CDR3 consists of 14 residues. Looked up from germline, CDR1 is MNHEY and CDR2 is SMNVEV (reference sequence). V was cut by 5 bases and J by 0 bases, with 8 bases left in between. The CDR3 region has the DNA TGTGCCAGCAGTGGACTGAGCTCCTACAATGAGCAGTTCTTC. It specifies CASSGLSSYNEQFF.

This clone was picked up one time. A read error may produce the germline difference seen at one junction end. The chain carries TRBV6-1 and TRBJ1-2; 7 bases line up with TRBD1. This CDR3 comprises 14 residues. CDR1 and CDR2 (germline): MNHNS, SASEGT. Here the CDR3 reads CASREETGPYGYTF. The CDR3 DNA is TGTGCCAGCAGGGAAGAGACAGGGCCCTATGGCTACACCTTC.

This clone was observed once. The rearrangement links TRBV19 to TRBJ2-7, with D uncertain. V shed 1 base and J shed 1 base, with 8 bases lying between them. This CDR3 has 14 residues. CDR1 LNHDA and CDR2 SQIVND come from the germline V gene (reference sequence). CDR3 loop: CASSIGYRSYEQYF. Written as DNA, the CDR3 is TGTGCCAGTAGTATAGGCTACAGATCCTACGAGCAGTACTTC.

The chain links TRBV23-1 to TRBJ2-5, with 8 nucleotides matching TRBD1. TRBV23-1 is filed as an ORF, its function uncertain. The J segment lost 5 bases and the V segment lost 4 bases, leaving 12 bases of the junction unmatched. This CDR3 is 16 amino acids long. The CDR3 protein is CASSLGTGHQGETQYF. CDR3 nucleotides: TGCGCCAGCAGTCTCGGGACAGGCCACCAAGGTGAGACCCAGTACTTC.

This sequence joins TRBV18 and TRBJ1-1, with D possibly TRBD1 on 6 matching bases. This CDR3 comprises 23 residues. CDR1 and CDR2 from the germline V gene are KGHSH and LQKENI. The ends were cut back, 0 bases at V and 0 bases at J, with 32 bases in the middle. CDR3 protein: CASSPPPRQEAKIMIWMNTEAFF. Written as DNA, the CDR3 is TGTGCCAGCTCACCACCTCCTAGACAGGAGGCAAAAATTATGATTTGGATGAACACTGAAGCTTTCTTT.

This clone appeared a few times. The chain uses TRBV7-9 and TRBJ2-2; 10 bases align to TRBD1. The V gene's germline CDR1 is SEHNR and CDR2 FQNEAQ (reference sequence). Trimming removed 5 bases from V and 7 bases from J; junction bases left unmatched: 10. The CDR3 sequence is 16 residues long. The CDR3 coding sequence is TGTGCCAGCAGCACCTCCGGGACAGGGGTAAACGGGGAGCTGTTTTTT. Its protein product is CASSTSGTGVNGELFF. Complete variable domain (other parts from reference TRBV7-9 and TRBJ2-2): DTGVSQNPRHKITKRGQNVTFRCDPISEHNRLYWYRQTLGQGPEFLTYFQNEAQLEKSRLLSDRFSAERPKGSFSTLEIQRTEQGDSAMYLCASSTSGTGVNGELFFGEGSRLTVL.

The genes are TRBV6-6 and TRBJ2-7; TRBD2 aligns across 9 bases. The length of the CDR3 is 17 residues. V was clipped by 5 bases and J by 0 bases; unmatched bases: 11. Germline V lookup: CDR1 MNHNY, CDR2 SVGAGI (reference sequence). In DNA, the CDR3 is TGTGCCAGCAGTCCACAAGGGACTAGCTATTTCTCCTACGAGCAGTACTTC. Its translation: CASSPQGTSYFSYEQYF.

This clone was found once. V gene TRBV4-1 combines with J gene TRBJ2-1; D possibly corresponds to TRBD1 (5 bases). This CDR3 is 15 amino acids long. V lost 6 bases and J 6 bases, leaving 18 bases between the germline ends. The germline CDR1 and CDR2 sequences are MGHRA and YSYEKL. The CDR3 loop reads CASRQIGVMVNEQFF. CDR3 nucleotides: TGCGCCAGCAGACAAATAGGGGTAATGGTCAATGAGCAGTTCTTC.

The chain combines TRBV11-2 with TRBJ2-5, with 8 bases identical to TRBD2. CDR3 length: 17 residues. Germline V CDR1 and CDR2: SGHAT, FQNNGV. Trimming removed 3 bases from V and 6 bases from J; junction bases left unmatched: 15. CDR3: CASSFGLGAGVGKTQYF. The CDR3 DNA reads as TGTGCCAGCAGCTTTGGGCTTGGAGCGGGAGTAGGAAAGACCCAGTACTTC.

This sequence joins TRBV11-2 and TRBJ2-6; weak D call: TRBD2 (5 bases). The V and J ends lost 7 bases and 1 base respectively, with 20 bases between them. The CDR3 runs 18 residues. Germline V gene data show CDR1 as SGHAT and CDR2 as FQNNGV. The CDR3 reads CASTPPSSRVSGANVLTF. In DNA form, the CDR3 reads TGTGCCAGCACCCCCCCGTCGTCGCGGGTTTCTGGGGCCAACGTCCTGACTTTC.

This clone was detected a few times. The chain couples TRBV7-9 to TRBJ2-7; 8 nucleotides match TRBD1. The ends lost 5 bases at V and 5 bases at J; junction bases unmatched: 5. The CDR3 runs 13 residues. CDR1 is SEHNR, CDR2 FQNEAQ, per germline (reference sequence). The CDR3 region is CASSAMTGDEQYF. The CDR3 nucleotides read TGTGCCAGCAGCGCGATGACAGGGGACGAGCAGTACTTC.

The chain links TRBV5-6 to TRBJ1-2; maybe TRBD1 (5 bases). The CDR3 sequence is 14 residues long. Trimming cost V 1 base and J 0 bases, with 7 bases left between them. CDR1 is SGHDT, CDR2 YYEEEE, per germline. The CDR3 DNA reads as TGTGCCAGCAGCTTGATCAGGGCTAACTATGGCTACACCTTC. Protein sequence: CASSLIRANYGYTF.

This clone was detected once. This chain joins TRBV7-2 and TRBJ2-7, with 11 bases identical to TRBD2. The junction had 2 bases not matched to a gene; V was cut back by 0 bases and J by 1 base. This CDR3 has 16 amino acids. The germline gives CDR1 SGHTA, CDR2 FQGNSA. The CDR3 loop is CASSLARTSGSYEQYF. DNA of the CDR3: TGTGCCAGCAGCTTAGCGAGGACTAGCGGGTCCTACGAGCAGTACTTC.

The J gene is TRBJ2-1, the V gene TRBV27; 7 bases map to TRBD2. J was trimmed by 0 bases and V by 4 bases; bases with no gene match: 9. CDR1 is MNHEY, CDR2 SMNVEV, per germline (reference sequence). The CDR3 has 17 amino acids. The CDR3 sequence is CASSWGRASDSYNEQFF. The CDR3 nucleotides read TGTGCCAGCAGTTGGGGGAGGGCGAGCGACTCCTACAATGAGCAGTTCTTC.

The chain employs TRBV18 and TRBJ2-5, with D uncertain. Trimming stripped 4 bases from V and 2 bases from J, with 8 bases between. Germline lookup yields CDR1 KGHSH and CDR2 LQKENI. The length of the CDR3 is 13 residues. CDR3 amino acids: CASSQTQQETQYF. The CDR3 DNA reads TGTGCCAGCTCACAGACACAACAAGAGACCCAGTACTTC.

This CDR3 is CASGDPGLDEQFF. The CDR3, as DNA: TGTGCTAGTGGTGATCCGGGACTAGATGAGCAGTTCTTC. J is TRBJ2-1 and V is TRBV12-5; 8 nucleotides match TRBD2. V lost 5 bases and J lost 8; bases outside the gene matches: 5. CDR3 length: 13 amino acids. Germline CDR1 is LGHNT and CDR2 is FRNRAP.

This clone has only a few counts. In the same sample, other DNA sequences code for this CDR3. This chain joins TRBV24-1 and TRBJ2-7; 7 bases map to TRBD1. This CDR3 is built from 15 residues. Unmatched junction bases numbered 7, after V lost 4 bases and J lost 2 bases. The germline V gene encodes CDR1 KGHDR and CDR2 SFDVKD. CDR3 sequence (DNA): TGTGCCACCAGTGACCCCCGGGACAGAACCTACGAGCAGTACTTC. Protein product: CATSDPRDRTYEQYF.

This clone was seen at least ten times. The rearrangement joins TRBV6-4 to TRBJ1-5; possible D gene TRBD1, 5 bases. CDR1 MRHNA and CDR2 SNTAGT come from the germline V gene. The CDR3 spans 19 residues. V was trimmed by 6 bases and J by 0 bases, leaving 24 bases between them. The CDR3 DNA follows: TGTGCCAGCAGCAATACCCATCCTCGACAGCCGAATAGCAATCAGCCCCAGCATTTT. Translating it yields CASSNTHPRQPNSNQPQHF.

This chain uses TRBV9 with TRBJ1-1; D remains ambiguous. CDR1 SGDLS and CDR2 YYNGEE come from the germline V gene. The CDR3 contains 14 residues. V lost 4 bases and J lost 2, with 12 bases in between. The CDR3 sequence is CASSKDTINTEAFF. In DNA form, the CDR3 reads TGTGCCAGCAGCAAAGATACTATAAACACTGAAGCTTTCTTT. The full variable domain, with the rest looked up from reference TRBV9 and TRBJ1-1, is DSGVTQTPKHLITATGQRVTLRCSPRSGDLSVYWYQQSLDQGLQFLIQYYNGEERAKGNILERFSAQQFPDLHSELNLSSLELGDSALYFCASSKDTINTEAFFGQGTRLTVV.